This record looks at one TCR beta chain sequence and its context. Assay used: immunoSEQ multiplex PCR; TCRdb lists only in-frame clones, some missing. The sample has around 200,000 clones, roughly 90% seen once. The source of the sample is a study of blood T cell repertoires in COVID-19. Trimming shortened V by 2 bases and J by 5 bases, and 10 bases separated the two germline ends. Germline-derived CDR1 and CDR2 are SGHTA and FQGNSA. This CDR3 spans 15 amino acids. The receptor's source is a man in his late teens or twenties with active or convalescent COVID-19. The genes are TRBV7-2 and TRBJ1-6, with TRBD1 as a possible D gene (5 bases). Material: peripheral blood. This CDR3 is CASSLTTADNSPLHF. The CDR3 DNA follows: TGTGCCAGCAGCTTAACGACAGCCGATAATTCACCCCTCCACTTT.